These 18 T cell receptor beta chains originate from one sample sequenced in a study of blood T cell repertoires in COVID-19. The protocol was immunoSEQ multiplex PCR, while the TCRdb copy is restricted to in-frame clones and leaves out a portion. Of 120,000 or so clones in the sample, roughly four fifths were seen once. The sample was peripheral blood. Receptors originate from a human donor in a cohort sampled during active COVID-19.

In its sample, this clone ranks as medium-sized (0.01 to 0.1%). This chain uses TRBV19 with TRBJ2-1; D may be TRBD2 (7 bases). Germline V lookup: CDR1 LNHDA, CDR2 SQIVND (reference sequence). The CDR3 totals 15 residues. Deletions cut 9 bases from V and 5 bases from J, with 20 bases between. CDR3 in amino acids: CASLDRGAGDNEQFF. As DNA, the CDR3 is TGTGCCAGCCTCGACCGGGGGGCTGGCGACAATGAGCAGTTCTTC.

This chain links TRBV3-1 (or the pseudogene TRBV3-2) with TRBJ2-6, with TRBD1 identical over 7 bases. Trimming took 4 bases from V and 4 from J; bases not matched to a gene: 10. In germline, CDR1 is LGHDT, CDR2 YNNKEL (reference sequence). This CDR3 is 17 amino acids long. CDR3 amino acids: CASSPWDSFSGANVLTF. The CDR3 DNA reads TGTGCCAGCAGCCCCTGGGACAGTTTCTCCGGGGCCAACGTCCTGACTTTC.

The genes are TRBV2 and TRBJ1-1; the match to TRBD1 covers 10 bases. The germline V gene encodes CDR1 SNHLY and CDR2 FYNNEI. The CDR3 has 14 residues. The trim removed 6 bases at V and 4 bases at J, leaving 5 bases unmatched. As DNA, the CDR3 is TGTGCCAGCAGCGCCGGGACAGGGGTCACTGAAGCTTTCTTT. It specifies CASSAGTGVTEAFF. Looking up the rest from reference TRBV2 and TRBJ1-1 gives the full variable domain: EPEVTQTPSHQVTQMGQEVILRCVPISNHLYFYWYRQILGQKVEFLVSFYNNEISEKSEIFDDQFSVERPDGSNFTLKIRSTKLEDSAMYFCASSAGTGVTEAFFGQGTRLTVV.

The chain combines TRBV5-4 with TRBJ2-7, with a tentative D call TRBD2 (7 bases). Germline loops: CDR1 SGHNT, CDR2 YYREEE (reference sequence). CDR3 length: 14 residues. Trimming stripped 6 bases from V and 2 bases from J, with 15 bases between. The CDR3 is CASTTAGGPYEQYF. CDR3 DNA sequence: TGTGCCAGCACCACTGCCGGGGGGCCCTACGAGCAGTACTTC.

The chain joins TRBV5-1 to TRBJ2-3, with 16 bases matching TRBD2. Looked up from germline, CDR1 is SGHRS and CDR2 is YFSETQ. After removal of 5 bases from V and 0 bases from J, the junction contained 6 bases not matched to a gene. The CDR3 covers 18 residues. In DNA, the CDR3 is TGCGCCAGCAGGCCGGGACTAGCGGGGGGGCTTAGCACAGATACGCAGTATTTT. Translating gives CASRPGLAGGLSTDTQYF.

This sequence joins TRBV27 and TRBJ1-5, with unresolved D. Trimming shortened V by 6 bases and J by 0 bases, and 12 bases separated the two germline ends. CDR1 MNHEY and CDR2 SMNVEV come from the germline V gene (reference sequence). The length of the CDR3 is 15 residues. The CDR3 region has the DNA TGTGCCAGCAGGCCAACACATTCTAGCAATCAGCCCCAGCATTTT. It specifies CASRPTHSSNQPQHF.

The gene calls are TRBV27 and TRBJ2-1, with 7 bases aligning to TRBD1. The J segment lost 1 base and the V segment lost 5 bases, leaving 8 bases of the junction unmatched. Germline V CDR1 and CDR2: MNHEY, SMNVEV (reference sequence). The CDR3 consists of 16 residues. The DNA for the CDR3 is TGTGCCAGCAGTCCCTATTCCAGGGGGTCCTACAATGAGCAGTTCTTC. Residues: CASSPYSRGSYNEQFF.

This rearrangement joins TRBV6-5 to TRBJ2-3, with a weak D call TRBD1 (5 bases). The CDR3 covers 15 residues. V was trimmed by 0 bases and J by 2 bases, leaving 9 bases between them. CDR1 MNHEY and CDR2 SVGAGI come from the germline V gene. CDR3 amino acids: CASSYSDSLTDTQYF. The CDR3 nucleotides are TGTGCCAGCAGTTACTCCGACAGCCTCACAGATACGCAGTATTTT.

The rearrangement uses TRBV9 and TRBJ2-2; TRBD2 matches 12 bases. Trimming at V came to 0 bases and at J to 5 bases, leaving 11 bases not matched to a gene. This CDR3 is 19 amino acids long. The germline CDR1 and CDR2 sequences are SGDLS and YYNGEE. This CDR3 reads CASSVGLAGASPTTGELFF. DNA for the CDR3: TGTGCCAGCAGCGTAGGACTAGCGGGGGCCTCTCCTACAACCGGGGAGCTGTTTTTT.

This sequence joins TRBV28 and TRBJ2-6; possible D gene TRBD2, 5 bases. CDR1 and CDR2 (germline): MDHEN, SYDVKM. The CDR3 consists of 18 residues. V shed 6 bases and J shed 2 bases, with 20 bases lying between them. In nucleotides, the CDR3 is TGTGCCAGCAGCGATATAGGGCGGGCGGGCGCTGGGGCCAACGTCCTGACTTTC. It specifies CASSDIGRAGAGANVLTF.

The rearrangement links TRBV9 to TRBJ2-3; 15 bases fit TRBD2. The germline CDR1 and CDR2 sequences are SGDLS and YYNGEE. CDR3 length equals 16 residues. The trim removed 4 bases at V and 6 bases at J, leaving 6 bases unmatched. CDR3 coding DNA: TGTGCCAGCAGCAGGGGACTAGCGGGGGGAGGGGATACGCAGTATTTT. It is translated as CASSRGLAGGGDTQYF. Drawing the rest from reference TRBV9 and TRBJ2-3, the complete variable domain is DSGVTQTPKHLITATGQRVTLRCSPRSGDLSVYWYQQSLDQGLQFLIQYYNGEERAKGNILERFSAQQFPDLHSELNLSSLELGDSALYFCASSRGLAGGGDTQYFGPGTRLTVL.

This clone was counted once. The chain combines TRBV6-6 with TRBJ2-5; 11 nucleotides agree with TRBD2. V shed 7 bases, J shed 2 bases, and the junction held 6 bases outside the gene matches. The CDR3 has 15 residues. Germline V gene data show CDR1 as MNHNY and CDR2 as SVGAGI (reference sequence). DNA of the CDR3: TGTGCCAGCACGGGTGCTAGCGGGGGGCAAGAGACCCAGTACTTC. Translating it yields CASTGASGGQETQYF.

This clone was recorded a few times. The chain employs TRBV2 and TRBJ1-6; TRBD1 matches 11 bases. CDR3 length: 15 amino acids. Trimming at V came to 7 bases and at J to 9 bases, leaving 8 bases not matched to a gene. Germline V gene lookup returns CDR1 SNHLY and CDR2 FYNNEI. CDR3: CASTRTGGGGSPLHF. The CDR3 DNA is TGTGCCAGCACTCGGACAGGGGGCGGGGGTTCACCCCTCCACTTT.

This clone has more than one count but fewer than ten. The CDR3 reads CSASGRNNEQFF. CDR3 sequence (DNA): TGCAGTGCTAGTGGGAGGAACAATGAGCAGTTCTTC. The genes are TRBV20-1 and TRBJ2-1, with D possibly being TRBD2 (6 bases). Trimming removed 3 bases at V and 5 bases at J, with 8 bases between. Germline-derived CDR1 and CDR2 are DFQATT and SNEGSKA (reference sequence). The CDR3 loop spans 12 amino acids.

This clone was picked up a small number of times. The chain uses TRBV6-5 and TRBJ1-2; possible D gene TRBD1, 6 bases. CDR1 is MNHEY, CDR2 SVGAGI, per germline. The ends were cut back, 0 bases at V and 4 bases at J, with 9 bases in the middle. The CDR3 spans 14 residues. CDR3 in DNA: TGTGCCAGCAGTTACTCGGGACAACTCTATGGCTACACCTTC. Translation: CASSYSGQLYGYTF.

This chain uses TRBV7-2 with TRBJ2-5; D is undetermined. This CDR3 has 15 residues. The germline V gene has CDR1 SGHTA and CDR2 FQGNSA. Trimming pared 0 bases from V and 1 base from J, leaving 9 bases between. DNA for the CDR3: TGTGCCAGCAGCTTAGCGCGAACAGCCCAAGAGACCCAGTACTTC. Translating gives CASSLARTAQETQYF.

The chain links TRBV5-4 to TRBJ2-1; D gene unclear. The CDR3 has 12 residues. CDR1 and CDR2 from the germline V gene are SGHNT and YYREEE (reference sequence). Trimming took 0 bases from V and 8 from J, leaving 6 bases between them. CDR3 nucleotides: TGTGCCAGCAGCTTGGTGGCCCATGAGCAGTTCTTC. It encodes CASSLVAHEQFF. Looking up the rest from reference TRBV5-4 and TRBJ2-1 gives the full variable domain: ETGVTQSPTHLIKTRGQQVTLRCSSQSGHNTVSWYQQALGQGPQFIFQYYREEENGRGNFPPRFSGLQFPNYSSELNVNALELDDSALYLCASSLVAHEQFFGPGTRLTVL.

This clone occurred once. The chain uses TRBV3-1 (or the pseudogene TRBV3-2) and TRBJ1-4, with 7 bases that match TRBD1. The CDR3 extends over 16 amino acids. The junction had 10 bases not matched to a gene; V was cut back by 3 bases and J by 6 bases. Germline lookup yields CDR1 LGHDT and CDR2 YNNKEL (reference sequence). The CDR3 DNA reads TGTGCCAGCAGCCAGGGAATTACAGGGGCTGATGAAAAACTGTTTTTT. Amino acid sequence: CASSQGITGADEKLFF.